Shown below are 19 T cell receptor beta chains from a single sample sequenced in a study of sequential checkpoint blockade in melanoma. Treatment described: randomized to nivolumab then ipilimumab (arm A) or the reverse (arm B). TCRdb's table, derived via immunoSEQ multiplex PCR, lists solely in-frame clones and lacks some. There are some 4,500 clones in the sample; roughly 50% occur only once, and 22% lies in the top ten. Sequences were derived from CD8+ T cells sorted from blood (inferred from file names), sampled from a patient given nivolumab and ipilimumab in sequence. Source of these receptors: a human donor with melanoma.

This clone was counted once. The rearrangement uses TRBV11-2 and TRBJ2-1; 11 bases fit TRBD2. The CDR3 loop spans 17 amino acids. From germline, CDR1 is SGHAT and CDR2 FQNNGV. Trimming took 1 base from V and 8 from J; bases not matched to a gene: 10. The CDR3 DNA reads TGTGCCAGCAGCTTAGGGTCCCTAGCGGGAGGAGGCGATGAGCAGTTCTTC. Protein: CASSLGSLAGGGDEQFF.

The V and J genes are TRBV5-1 and TRBJ1-5; D gene unclear. CDR1 is SGHRS, CDR2 YFSETQ, per germline. The V end was cut by 3 bases, the J end by 0 bases, with 10 bases between. CDR3 length: 15 residues. Here the CDR3 DNA reads TGCGCCAGCAGCTCCCCAATCTATAGCAATCAGCCCCAGCATTTT. This encodes CASSSPIYSNQPQHF. The full variable domain, with the rest looked up from reference TRBV5-1 and TRBJ1-5, is KAGVTQTPRYLIKTRGQQVTLSCSPISGHRSVSWYQQTPGQGLQFLFEYFSETQRNKGNFPGRFSGRQFSNSRSEMNVSTLELGDSALYLCASSSPIYSNQPQHFGDGTRLSIL.

By its share, this clone is large. The chain uses TRBV19 and TRBJ2-7; TRBD1 aligns across 7 bases. Per the germline V gene, CDR1 is LNHDA and CDR2 is SQIVND (reference sequence). The V gene end was trimmed by 0 bases and the J gene end by 3 bases; junction bases not matched to a gene: 14. This CDR3 is 18 amino acids long. DNA for the CDR3: TGTGCCAGTAGTATAGACTACCTTAGGCCAGGGGGAGACTACGAGCAGTACTTC. Protein product: CASSIDYLRPGGDYEQYF.

The genes are TRBV10-3 and TRBJ2-5; TRBD2 agrees at 7 bases. The closer fit of TRBJ2-7 to the DNA end suggests the J call may be wrong. The CDR3 totals 15 residues. Germline V lookup: CDR1 ENHRY, CDR2 SYGVKD. The CDR3 loop reads CAISVSSSGSYEQYF. The CDR3 DNA reads as TGTGCCATCAGTGTTAGTTCTAGCGGTTCCTACGAGCAGTACTTC.

The rearrangement uses TRBV30 and TRBJ2-1; 8 bases match TRBD1. The junction had 9 bases not matched to a gene; V was cut back by 4 bases and J by 7 bases. CDR1 is GTSNPN, CDR2 SVGIG, per germline (reference sequence). The CDR3 length is 14 residues. Here the CDR3 DNA reads TGTGCCTGGACCTCCGGGCAGGGGGCTAATGAGCAGTTCTTC. Encoded protein: CAWTSGQGANEQFF.

The chain recombines TRBV2 with TRBJ2-5; 7 bases map to TRBD2. The J call may be mistaken, given a closer DNA end match to TRBJ2-7. Germline V CDR1 and CDR2: SNHLY, FYNNEI. The CDR3 totals 13 residues. Here the CDR3 reads CASSGGGTYEQYF. CDR3 coding DNA: TGTGCCAGCAGTGGGGGGGGGACCTACGAGCAGTACTTC.

The V gene is TRBV27, the J gene TRBJ2-3, with D perhaps TRBD1 (5 bases). The CDR3 covers 15 residues. Trimming took off 2 bases at V and 6 bases at J, with 15 bases between the two ends. The germline gives CDR1 MNHEY, CDR2 SMNVEV (reference sequence). The chain's CDR3 is CASSLSSGAGDTQYF. The CDR3 DNA reads as TGTGCCAGCAGTTTAAGTTCCGGTGCAGGGGATACGCAGTATTTT.

The chain uses TRBV7-9 and TRBJ2-1; 15 bases map to TRBD2. Germline V gene lookup returns CDR1 SEHNR and CDR2 FQNEAQ (reference sequence). The junction had 5 bases not matched to a gene; V was cut back by 7 bases and J by 7 bases. There are 15 residues in the CDR3. CDR3 in DNA: TGTGCCAGCACCGGACTAGCGGGAGGGCCGAATGAGCAGTTCTTC. Translating gives CASTGLAGGPNEQFF.

The chain recombines TRBV15 with TRBJ2-7, with 8 positions matching TRBD1. Germline V gives CDR1 LNHNV, CDR2 YYDKDF (reference sequence). This CDR3 region has 14 residues. J lost 2 bases, V lost 8 bases, and 8 bases had no gene match. The CDR3 DNA follows: TGTGCCACCGGGACCGGGACAGGAGCCTACGAGCAGTACTTC. Its translation is CATGTGTGAYEQYF.

The chain is built from TRBV30 and TRBJ1-2; the match to TRBD1 covers 7 bases. CDR3 length equals 15 residues. With V trimmed by 5 bases and J by 0 bases, 9 bases remained unmatched. The germline V gene encodes CDR1 GTSNPN and CDR2 SVGIG (reference sequence). CDR3 bases: TGTGCCTGGTGGGCCCCAGACAGGGCTAACTATGGCTACACCTTC. Translated, it gives CAWWAPDRANYGYTF.

The gene calls are TRBV7-9 and TRBJ2-4, with 8 bases identical to TRBD2. V lost 3 bases to trimming and J lost 0 bases; unmatched junction nucleotides: 1. The CDR3 length is 15 residues. CDR1 SEHNR and CDR2 FQNEAQ come from the germline V gene (reference sequence). CDR3 loop: CASSFTSGAKNIQYF. Written as DNA, the CDR3 is TGTGCCAGCAGCTTTACTAGCGGAGCCAAAAACATTCAGTACTTC.

V is TRBV7-9 and J is TRBJ2-2; 7 bases line up with TRBD2. The junction had 19 bases not matched to a gene; V was cut back by 5 bases and J by 4 bases. Germline loops: CDR1 SEHNR, CDR2 FQNEAQ (reference sequence). This CDR3 spans 19 amino acids. The CDR3 DNA reads TGTGCCAGCAGCCTACCTTCGGATGGCGGGGAGGGGTTCACCGGGGAGCTGTTTTTT. The encoded protein is CASSLPSDGGEGFTGELFF.

V and J are TRBV7-6 and TRBJ2-2; the match to TRBD2 covers 10 bases. V was pared by 5 bases and J by 4 bases, with 10 bases of the junction left unmatched. The germline V gene encodes CDR1 SGHVS and CDR2 FNYEAQ. CDR3 size: 17 residues. CDR3 nucleotide sequence: TGTGCCAGCAGCCCGGGCACAGCGGGAGGGATCACCGGGGAGCTGTTTTTT. It is translated as CASSPGTAGGITGELFF.

This clone was counted a few times. The gene calls are TRBV29-1 and TRBJ2-2, with D perhaps TRBD2 (6 bases). The CDR3 totals 13 residues. The germline V and J ends were trimmed by 8 bases and 2 bases, with 12 bases remaining between them. The germline V gene has CDR1 SQVTM and CDR2 ANQGSEA. The CDR3 DNA reads TGCAGCTTCCGGGACTCCAACACCGGGGAGCTGTTTTTT. Its protein is CSFRDSNTGELFF.

This chain links TRBV6-5 with TRBJ1-2, with D possibly TRBD1 on 5 matching bases. V dropped 5 bases and J dropped 6 bases, with 19 bases sitting between them. Germline assignment: CDR1 MNHEY and CDR2 SVGAGI. CDR3 length equals 15 residues. The CDR3: CASSSLGGLVNGYTF. The CDR3 coding sequence is TGTGCCAGCAGTAGCCTCGGGGGTTTGGTGAATGGCTACACCTTC.

The chain links TRBV27 to TRBJ2-1, with a tentative D call TRBD2 (5 bases). The CDR3 spans 15 residues. V was trimmed by 1 base and J by 5 bases, leaving 12 bases between them. The V gene's germline CDR1 is MNHEY and CDR2 SMNVEV (reference sequence). The CDR3, as DNA: TGTGCCAGCAGTTTATATACGGGGTTGGACAATGAGCAGTTCTTC. Protein: CASSLYTGLDNEQFF.

This chain connects TRBV7-9 to TRBJ1-1; D remains unclear. The CDR3 consists of 14 residues. Germline V lookup: CDR1 SEHNR, CDR2 FQNEAQ (reference sequence). V was pared by 1 base and J by 2 bases, with 8 bases between. This chain's CDR3 is CASSLDLFNTEAFF. The CDR3 nucleotides read TGTGCCAGCAGCTTAGACTTATTCAACACTGAAGCTTTCTTT.

The chain is built from TRBV13 and TRBJ1-1, with a tentative D call TRBD1 (6 bases). Looked up from germline, CDR1 is PRHDT and CDR2 is FYEKMQ (reference sequence). V dropped 7 bases and J dropped 3 bases, with 15 bases sitting between them. The CDR3 runs to 14 residues. In nucleotides, the CDR3 is TGTGCCAGCACTCCCTGGGGGCGGGACACTGAAGCTTTCTTT. It codes for CASTPWGRDTEAFF.

The DNA of the CDR3 is TGTGCCAGCTCACTCGAGCTAGCGGGAGTGAGTTACAATGAGCAGTTCTTC. Residues: CASSLELAGVSYNEQFF. The chain employs TRBV18 and TRBJ2-1; TRBD2 aligns across 10 bases. The V segment lost 4 bases and the J segment 4 bases; nucleotides outside the gene matches: 10. CDR1 is KGHSH and CDR2 is LQKENI in the germline V gene. The CDR3 is made up of 17 amino acids.